The T cell receptor (beta chain) under discussion was sequenced for a study of identical twins. General study findings and limits: Alpha sequences that were out-of-frame and twin-shared showed an excess of low generation probability. Beta clonotypes that were abundant in cord blood contained fewer insertions, a pattern absent from memory repertoires.

TCRdb processed the 5' RACE reads anew with MiXCR; each CDR3 protein has one entry. The table has nearly 900,000 distinct CDR3 sequences, around an eighth seen once; the top ten hold 1.5% to 2%. This clonotype was recorded at least ten times. The antigen is undetermined. V gave up 8 bases and J gave up 3 bases; unmatched junction bases: 10. The CDR3 totals 16 residues. These data were likewise used in another study, on yellow fever vaccine responses in identical twins.

The receptor was derived from a woman aged 18-35 years in good health. Sequences were obtained from PBMCs. The chain couples TRBV12-3 or TRBV12-4 to TRBJ2-2, with TRBD2 matching over 9 bases. CDR3 nucleotides: TGTGCCAGCTCGCCCCGCGGGAGGGCTTACACCGGGGAGCTGTTTTTT. Its translation: CASSPRGRAYTGELFF.